This entry is about one T cell receptor beta chain. V shed 0 bases, J shed 4 bases, and the junction held 8 bases outside the gene matches. Germline V gene lookup returns CDR1 LGHNA and CDR2 YSLEER. This CDR3 is 16 amino acids long. Donors in Cohort 3 who had recovered were those with two negative PCRs, healthcare professional clearance, or resolution of their symptoms. The method was immunoSEQ multiplex PCR; TCRdb's version includes in-frame clones alone and lacks a portion of them. The data contain 300,000 to 450,000 clones, about 90% of them singletons. The record originates from a study of blood T cell repertoires in COVID-19.

V is TRBV4-3 and J is TRBJ2-5, with TRBD2 identical over 7 bases. The origin of this receptor is a woman in her twenties or thirties who had recovered from COVID-19. Sequenced sample: PBMCs or T cells enriched from blood (not recorded which). CDR3 sequence (DNA): TGCGCCAGCAGCCAAGATCTCCGGGGGGTGTCAGAGACCCAGTACTTC. Translated: CASSQDLRGVSETQYF.